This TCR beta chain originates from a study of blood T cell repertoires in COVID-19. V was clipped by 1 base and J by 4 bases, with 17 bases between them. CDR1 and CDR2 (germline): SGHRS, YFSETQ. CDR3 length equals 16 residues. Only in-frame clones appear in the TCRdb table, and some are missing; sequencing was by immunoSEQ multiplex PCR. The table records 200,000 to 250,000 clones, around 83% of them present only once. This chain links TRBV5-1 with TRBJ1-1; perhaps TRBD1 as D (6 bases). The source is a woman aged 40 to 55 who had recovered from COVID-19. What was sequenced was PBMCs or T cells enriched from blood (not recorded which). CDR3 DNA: TGCGCCAGCAGCTTGTCAGAGGGGGGGCGAGGCACTGAAGCTTTCTTT. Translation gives CASSLSEGGRGTEAFF.